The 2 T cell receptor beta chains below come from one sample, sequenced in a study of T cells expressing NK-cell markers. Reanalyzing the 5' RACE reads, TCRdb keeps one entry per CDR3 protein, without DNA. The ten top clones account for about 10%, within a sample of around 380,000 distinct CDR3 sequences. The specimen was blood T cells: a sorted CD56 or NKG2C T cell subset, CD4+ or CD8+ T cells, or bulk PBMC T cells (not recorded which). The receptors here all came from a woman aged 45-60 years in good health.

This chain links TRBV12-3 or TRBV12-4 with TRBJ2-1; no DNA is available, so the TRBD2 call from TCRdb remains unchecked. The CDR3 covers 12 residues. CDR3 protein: CASSGPLGEQFF.

CDR3 loop: CASSFGTLYEQYF. This chain uses TRBV7-2 with TRBJ2-7; TCRdb selects TRBD1, and the lack of DNA leaves this call unchecked. The CDR3 spans 13 residues. Germline-derived CDR1 and CDR2 are SGHTA and FQGNSA.